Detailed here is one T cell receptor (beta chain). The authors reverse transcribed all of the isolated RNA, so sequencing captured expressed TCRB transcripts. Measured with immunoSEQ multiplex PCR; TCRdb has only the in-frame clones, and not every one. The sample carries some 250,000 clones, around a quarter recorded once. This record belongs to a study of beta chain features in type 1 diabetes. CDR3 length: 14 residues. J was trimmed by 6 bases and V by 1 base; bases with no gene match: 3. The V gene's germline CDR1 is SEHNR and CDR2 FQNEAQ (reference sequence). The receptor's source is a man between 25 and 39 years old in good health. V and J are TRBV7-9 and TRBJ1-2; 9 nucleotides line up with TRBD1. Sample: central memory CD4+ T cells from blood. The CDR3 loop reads CASSLVGTGHGYTF. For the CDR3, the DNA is TGTGCCAGCAGCTTAGTTGGGACAGGGCATGGCTACACCTTC.